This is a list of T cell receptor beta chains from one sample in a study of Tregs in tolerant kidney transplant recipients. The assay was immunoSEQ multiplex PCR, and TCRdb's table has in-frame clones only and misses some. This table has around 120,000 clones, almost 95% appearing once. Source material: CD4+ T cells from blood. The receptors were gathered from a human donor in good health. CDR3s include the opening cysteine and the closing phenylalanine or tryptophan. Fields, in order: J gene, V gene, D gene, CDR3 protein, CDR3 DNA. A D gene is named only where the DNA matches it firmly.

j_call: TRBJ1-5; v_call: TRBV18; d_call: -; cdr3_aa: CASSPRTDNQPQHF; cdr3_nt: TGTGCCAGCTCACCTCGGACAGATAATCAGCCCCAGCATTTT
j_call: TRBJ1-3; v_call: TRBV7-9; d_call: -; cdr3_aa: CASRGTGGPGNTIYF; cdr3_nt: TGTGCCAGCAGAGGAACAGGAGGGCCTGGAAACACCATATATTTT
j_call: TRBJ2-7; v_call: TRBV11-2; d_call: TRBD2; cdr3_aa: CASRPSGRFTYEQYF; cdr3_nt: TGTGCCAGCAGACCTAGCGGGAGGTTCACCTACGAGCAGTACTTC
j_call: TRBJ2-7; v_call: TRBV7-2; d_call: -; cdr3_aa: CASSMATVDYEQYF; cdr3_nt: TGTGCCAGCAGCATGGCCACAGTTGACTACGAGCAGTACTTC
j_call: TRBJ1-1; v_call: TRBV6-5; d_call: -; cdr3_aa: CASSYWGNTEAFF; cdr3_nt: TGTGCCAGCAGTTACTGGGGGAACACTGAAGCTTTCTTT
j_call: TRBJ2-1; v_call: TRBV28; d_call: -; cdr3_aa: CASSFQSGSSYNEQFF; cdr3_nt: TGTGCCAGCAGTTTCCAAAGCGGAAGCTCCTACAATGAGCAGTTCTTC
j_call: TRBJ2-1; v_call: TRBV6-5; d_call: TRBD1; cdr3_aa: CASRRGQGTYNEQFF; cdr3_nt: TGTGCCAGCAGACGAGGACAGGGGACCTACAATGAGCAGTTCTTC
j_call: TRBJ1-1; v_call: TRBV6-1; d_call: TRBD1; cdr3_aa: CATRQGDLRNTEAFF; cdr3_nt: TGTGCCACCCGACAGGGGGACCTACGGAACACTGAAGCTTTCTTT
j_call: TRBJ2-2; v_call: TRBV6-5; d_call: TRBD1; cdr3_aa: CASSRKQGASGELFF; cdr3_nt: TGTGCCAGCAGCAGGAAACAGGGGGCGTCCGGGGAGCTGTTTTTT
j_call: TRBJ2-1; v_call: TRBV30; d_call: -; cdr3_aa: CAWARGYNEQFF; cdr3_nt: TGTGCCTGGGCCCGCGGGTACAATGAGCAGTTCTTC
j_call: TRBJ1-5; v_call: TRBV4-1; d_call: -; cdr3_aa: CASSQVGGNQPQHF; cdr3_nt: TGCGCCAGCAGCCAAGTAGGGGGCAATCAGCCCCAGCATTTT
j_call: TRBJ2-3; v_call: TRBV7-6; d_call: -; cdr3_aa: CASSLAGVSTQYF; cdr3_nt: TGTGCCAGCAGCTTAGCGGGAGTTTCTACGCAGTATTTT